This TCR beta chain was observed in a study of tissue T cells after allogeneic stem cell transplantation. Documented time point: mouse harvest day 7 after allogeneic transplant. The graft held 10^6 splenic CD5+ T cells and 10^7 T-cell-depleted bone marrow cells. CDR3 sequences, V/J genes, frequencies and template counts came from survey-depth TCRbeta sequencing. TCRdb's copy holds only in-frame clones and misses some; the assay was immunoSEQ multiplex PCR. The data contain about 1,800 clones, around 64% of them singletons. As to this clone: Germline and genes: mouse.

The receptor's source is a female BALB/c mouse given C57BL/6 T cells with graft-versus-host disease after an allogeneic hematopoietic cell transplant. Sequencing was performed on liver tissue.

The CDR3 bases that were read are TGTGCCAGCAGCCGGGACAGCCAAGACACCCAGTAC. Encoded protein: CASSRDSQDTQY. The entire CDR3 reads CASSRDSQDTQYF. This chain links TRBV3 with TRBJ2-5; 7 nucleotides line up with TRBD1. The sequenced fragment ends 1 residue before the CDR3 boundary, so the rest is inferred from the germline J gene. The V gene end was trimmed by 5 bases and the J gene end by 2 bases; junction bases not matched to a gene: 1. The CDR3 runs to 13 residues. Looked up from germline, CDR1 is SNHLY and CDR2 is FYNGKV (reference sequence).